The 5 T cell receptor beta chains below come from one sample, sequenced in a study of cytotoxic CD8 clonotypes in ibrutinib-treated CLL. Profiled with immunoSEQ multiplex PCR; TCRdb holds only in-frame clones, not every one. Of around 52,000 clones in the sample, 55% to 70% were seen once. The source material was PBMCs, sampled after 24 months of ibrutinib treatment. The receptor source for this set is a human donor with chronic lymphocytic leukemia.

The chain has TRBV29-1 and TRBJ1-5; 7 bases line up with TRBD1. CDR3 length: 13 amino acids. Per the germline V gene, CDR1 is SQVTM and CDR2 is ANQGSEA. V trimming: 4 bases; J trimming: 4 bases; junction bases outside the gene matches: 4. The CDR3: CSVGDSRNQPQHF. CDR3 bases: TGCAGCGTTGGGGACAGCAGAAATCAGCCCCAGCATTTT.

DNA for the CDR3: TGTGCCAGCAGCTACCGTACTACCAGCTCCTATAATTCACCCCTCCACTTT. This codes for CASSYRTTSSYNSPLHF. V and J are TRBV7-2 and TRBJ1-6; no firm D call. This CDR3 has 17 residues. Deletions cut 4 bases from V and 0 bases from J, with 13 bases between. Germline values: CDR1 SGHTA, CDR2 FQGNSA.

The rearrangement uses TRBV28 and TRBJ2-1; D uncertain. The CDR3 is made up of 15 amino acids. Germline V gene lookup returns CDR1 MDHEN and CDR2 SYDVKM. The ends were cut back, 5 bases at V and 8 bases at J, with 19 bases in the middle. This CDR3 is CASSPVWLVVDEQFF. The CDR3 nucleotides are TGTGCCAGCAGTCCTGTATGGCTTGTAGTGGATGAGCAGTTCTTC.

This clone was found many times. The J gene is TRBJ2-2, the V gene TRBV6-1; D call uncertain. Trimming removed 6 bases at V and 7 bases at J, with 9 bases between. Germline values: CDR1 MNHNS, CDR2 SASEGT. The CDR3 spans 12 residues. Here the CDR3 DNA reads TGTGCCAGCAGGGGGTTCGACGGGGAGCTGTTTTTT. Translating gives CASRGFDGELFF.

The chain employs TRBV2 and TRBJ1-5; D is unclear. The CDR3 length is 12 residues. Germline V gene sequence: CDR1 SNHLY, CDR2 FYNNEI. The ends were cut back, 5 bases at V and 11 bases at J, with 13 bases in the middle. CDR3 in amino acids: CASSFSSTAQHF. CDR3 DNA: TGTGCCAGCAGTTTCAGTTCAACGGCCCAGCATTTT.